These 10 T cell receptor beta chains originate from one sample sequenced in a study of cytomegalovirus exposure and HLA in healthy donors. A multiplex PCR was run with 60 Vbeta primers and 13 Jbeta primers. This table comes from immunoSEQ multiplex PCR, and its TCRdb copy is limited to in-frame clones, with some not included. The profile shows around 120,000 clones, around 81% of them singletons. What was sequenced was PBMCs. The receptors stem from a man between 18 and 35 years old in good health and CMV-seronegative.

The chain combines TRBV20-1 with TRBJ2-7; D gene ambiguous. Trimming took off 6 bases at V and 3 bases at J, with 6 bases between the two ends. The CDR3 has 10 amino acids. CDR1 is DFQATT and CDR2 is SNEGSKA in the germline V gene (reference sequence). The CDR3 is CSAEYYEQYF. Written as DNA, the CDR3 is TGCAGTGCGGAGTACTACGAGCAGTACTTC.

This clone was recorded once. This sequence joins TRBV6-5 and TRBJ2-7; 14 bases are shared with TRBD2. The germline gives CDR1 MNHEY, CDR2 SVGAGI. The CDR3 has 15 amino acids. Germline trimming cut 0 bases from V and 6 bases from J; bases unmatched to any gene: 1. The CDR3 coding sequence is TGTGCCAGCAGTTACTCGGGACTAGCGGGGGTCGAGCAGTACTTC. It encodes CASSYSGLAGVEQYF.

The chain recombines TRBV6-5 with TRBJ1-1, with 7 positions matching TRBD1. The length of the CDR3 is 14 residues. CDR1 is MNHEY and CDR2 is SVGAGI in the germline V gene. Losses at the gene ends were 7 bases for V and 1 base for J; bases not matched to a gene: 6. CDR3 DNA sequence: TGTGCCAGCATCGAGGGGGCGGCGAACACTGAAGCTTTCTTT. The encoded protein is CASIEGAANTEAFF.

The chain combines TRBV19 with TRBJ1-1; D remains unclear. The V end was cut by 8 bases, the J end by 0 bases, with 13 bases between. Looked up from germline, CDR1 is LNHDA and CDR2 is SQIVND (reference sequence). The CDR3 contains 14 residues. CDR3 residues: CASRSWRMNTEAFF. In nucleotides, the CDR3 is TGTGCCAGTCGCTCTTGGAGGATGAACACTGAAGCTTTCTTT.

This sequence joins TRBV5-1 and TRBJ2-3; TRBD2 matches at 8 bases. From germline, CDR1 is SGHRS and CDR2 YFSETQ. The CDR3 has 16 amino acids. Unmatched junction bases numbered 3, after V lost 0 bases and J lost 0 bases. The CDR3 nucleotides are TGCGCCAGCAGCTTGGAGGTAGCGGGGAGCACAGATACGCAGTATTTT. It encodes CASSLEVAGSTDTQYF. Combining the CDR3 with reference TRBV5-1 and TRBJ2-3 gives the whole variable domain KAGVTQTPRYLIKTRGQQVTLSCSPISGHRSVSWYQQTPGQGLQFLFEYFSETQRNKGNFPGRFSGRQFSNSRSEMNVSTLELGDSALYLCASSLEVAGSTDTQYFGPGTRLTVL.

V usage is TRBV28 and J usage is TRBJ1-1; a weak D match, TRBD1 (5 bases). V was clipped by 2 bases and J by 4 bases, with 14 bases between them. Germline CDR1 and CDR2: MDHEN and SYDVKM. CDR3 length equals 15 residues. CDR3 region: CASSLEEGWTTEAFF. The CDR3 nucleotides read TGTGCCAGCAGTTTAGAGGAGGGGTGGACCACTGAAGCTTTCTTT.

CDR3 region: CASSQGSARGQWAEAFF. CDR3 sequence (DNA): TGCGCCAGCAGCCAAGGATCGGCTCGTGGACAGTGGGCTGAAGCTTTCTTT. This rearrangement joins TRBV4-1 to TRBJ1-1, with D possibly being TRBD1 (6 bases). Trimming cost V 1 base and J 6 bases, with 21 bases left between them. The V gene's germline CDR1 is MGHRA and CDR2 YSYEKL. CDR3 size: 17 residues.

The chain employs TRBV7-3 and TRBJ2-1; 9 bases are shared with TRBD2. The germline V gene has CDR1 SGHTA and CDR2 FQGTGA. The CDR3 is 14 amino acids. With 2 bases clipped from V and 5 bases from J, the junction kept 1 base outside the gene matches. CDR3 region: CASSLSSGNNEQFF. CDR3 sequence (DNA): TGTGCCAGCAGCTTATCTAGCGGGAACAATGAGCAGTTCTTC.

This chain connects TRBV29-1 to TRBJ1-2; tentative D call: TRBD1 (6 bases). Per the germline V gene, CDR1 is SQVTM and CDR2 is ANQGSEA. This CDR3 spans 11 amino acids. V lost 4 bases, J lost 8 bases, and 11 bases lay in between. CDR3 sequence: CSVVLGGGYTF. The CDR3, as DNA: TGCAGCGTTGTTCTAGGGGGAGGCTACACCTTC.

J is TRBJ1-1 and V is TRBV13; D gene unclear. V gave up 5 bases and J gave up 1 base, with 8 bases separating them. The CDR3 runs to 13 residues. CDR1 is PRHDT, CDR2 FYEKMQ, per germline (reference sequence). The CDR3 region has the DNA TGTGCCAGCAGCCCAGGAACGAACACTGAAGCTTTCTTT. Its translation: CASSPGTNTEAFF.